The 4 T cell receptor beta chains in this list originate from one sample, sequenced in a study of T-cell reconstitution after alpha-beta-depleted transplantation in children. Library preparation (for TCRbeta) was performed with unique molecular identifiers. TCRdb analysed the PCR reads with MiXCR anew, one entry per CDR3 protein. The repertoire includes under 150,000 distinct CDR3 sequences, 8% to 10% of them detected once, and approximately 25% sits in the top ten. Sequences were derived from PBMCs, mostly from graft donor cells, sampled 180 days after TCRalphabeta/CD19-depleted stem cell transplant. The receptors shown here come from a girl younger than two who had a stem cell transplant for combined immunodeficiency, so the T cells may come from the graft donor.

This clonotype occurred a few times. The gene calls are TRBV24-1 and TRBJ2-7; 9 bases match TRBD1. The CDR3 is 14 residues long. Germline lookup yields CDR1 KGHDR and CDR2 SFDVKD. V dropped 5 bases and J dropped 2; count of bases not matched to a gene: 3. The CDR3 here is CATSADRGPYEQYF. In nucleotides, the CDR3 is TGTGCCACCAGTGCGGACAGGGGCCCCTACGAGCAGTACTTC.

This clonotype showed up just a few times. J is TRBJ2-4 and V is TRBV25-1, with 7 bases identical to TRBD2. The CDR3 extends over 15 amino acids. Trimming took 6 bases from V and 2 from J; bases not matched to a gene: 7. The germline V gene encodes CDR1 MGHDK and CDR2 SYGVNS. CDR3 in amino acids: CASSSERDPKNIQYF. The CDR3 region has the DNA TGTGCCAGCAGCTCTGAGCGGGACCCCAAAAACATTCAGTACTTC.

In this sample, this clonotype turned up many times. This chain joins TRBV20-1 and TRBJ2-3; D is unclear. Germline V gives CDR1 DFQATT, CDR2 SNEGSKA (reference sequence). V lost 3 bases, J lost 4 bases, and 5 bases lay in between. This CDR3 has 11 amino acids. The CDR3 loop is CSASLSDTQYF. CDR3 in DNA: TGCAGTGCTAGCCTATCAGATACGCAGTATTTT.

The rearrangement uses TRBV5-1 and TRBJ1-3, with TRBD1 matching over 7 bases. This CDR3 spans 20 amino acids. Per the germline V gene, CDR1 is SGHRS and CDR2 is YFSETQ. V trimming: 2 bases; J trimming: 0 bases; junction bases outside the gene matches: 17. CDR3 bases: TGCGCCAGCAGCTTCGCCGGCAATTTCCGGGACAGTACCTCTGGAAACACCATATATTTT. Translating it yields CASSFAGNFRDSTSGNTIYF.